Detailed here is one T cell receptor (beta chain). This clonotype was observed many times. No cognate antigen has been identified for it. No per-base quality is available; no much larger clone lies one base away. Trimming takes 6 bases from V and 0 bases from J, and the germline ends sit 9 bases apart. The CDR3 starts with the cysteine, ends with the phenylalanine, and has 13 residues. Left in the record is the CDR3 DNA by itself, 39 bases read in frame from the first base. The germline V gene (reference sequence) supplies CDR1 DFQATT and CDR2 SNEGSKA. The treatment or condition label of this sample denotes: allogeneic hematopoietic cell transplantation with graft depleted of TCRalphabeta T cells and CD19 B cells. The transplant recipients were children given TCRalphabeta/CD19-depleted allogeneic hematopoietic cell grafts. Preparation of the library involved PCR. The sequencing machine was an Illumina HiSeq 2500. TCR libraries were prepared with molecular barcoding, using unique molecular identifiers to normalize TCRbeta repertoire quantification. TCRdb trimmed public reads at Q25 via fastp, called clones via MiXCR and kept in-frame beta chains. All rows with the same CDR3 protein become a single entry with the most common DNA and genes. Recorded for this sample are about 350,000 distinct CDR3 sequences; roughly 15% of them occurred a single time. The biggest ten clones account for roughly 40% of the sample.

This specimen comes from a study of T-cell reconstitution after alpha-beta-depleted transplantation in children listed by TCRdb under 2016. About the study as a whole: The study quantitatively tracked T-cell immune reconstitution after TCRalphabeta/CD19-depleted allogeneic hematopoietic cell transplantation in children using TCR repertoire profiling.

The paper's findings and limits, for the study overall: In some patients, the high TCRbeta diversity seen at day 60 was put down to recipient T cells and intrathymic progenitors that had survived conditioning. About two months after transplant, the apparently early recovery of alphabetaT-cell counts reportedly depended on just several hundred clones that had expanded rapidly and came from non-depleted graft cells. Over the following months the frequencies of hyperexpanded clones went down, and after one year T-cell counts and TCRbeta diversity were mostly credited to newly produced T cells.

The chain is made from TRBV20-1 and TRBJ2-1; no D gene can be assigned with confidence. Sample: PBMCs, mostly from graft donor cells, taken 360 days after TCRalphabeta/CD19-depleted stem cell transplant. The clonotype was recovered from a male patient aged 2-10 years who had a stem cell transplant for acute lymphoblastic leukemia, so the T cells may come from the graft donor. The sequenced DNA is TGCAGTGCCACCCCACGCTCCTACAATGAGCAGTTCTTC. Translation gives CSATPRSYNEQFF.